This T cell receptor beta chain was identified in a study of blood T cell repertoires in COVID-19. This CDR3 comprises 15 residues. Germline V gene sequence: CDR1 SGHVS, CDR2 FQNEAQ. Trimming shortened V by 4 bases and J by 4 bases, and 14 bases separated the two germline ends. Only in-frame clones appear in the TCRdb table, and some are missing; sequencing was by immunoSEQ multiplex PCR. Of approximately 130,000 clones in the sample, around 85% were seen once. This chain links TRBV7-8 with TRBJ2-1; tentatively, D is TRBD2 (6 bases). Sequenced: peripheral blood. This TCR was sampled from a man between 60 and 75 years old with acute or convalescent COVID-19. CDR3 in DNA: TGTGCCAGCAGCTCGACTAGGAGGCAATACAATGAGCAGTTCTTC. This gives the protein CASSSTRRQYNEQFF.